This entry lists 24 T cell receptor beta chains sequenced from one sample in a study of T cells in Graves' hyperthyroidism and ophthalmopathy. Amplified TCR beta CDR3 regions derived from RNA transcripts. The TCR CDR3 was amplified in a first-round RT-PCR using the HTBI primer set. TCRdb recomputed calls from the multiplex PCR reads with MiXCR, one row per CDR3 protein. The sample holds about 640,000 distinct CDR3 sequences, roughly 20% seen once. The sequenced material came from blood. The receptors were sampled from a man between 25 and 39 years old with Graves' ophthalmopathy.

This clonotype has a handful of counts. CDR3 loop: CSATGGWNTEAFF. The CDR3 DNA reads as TGCAGCGCCACCGGGGGGTGGAACACTGAAGCTTTCTTT. This chain connects TRBV29-1 to TRBJ1-1; TRBD1 might be the D (5 bases). The CDR3 has 13 residues. Trimming removed 7 bases from V and 1 base from J, with 13 bases in between. CDR1 is SQVTM and CDR2 is ANQGSEA in the germline V gene.

The chain uses TRBV28 and TRBJ1-5; D unclear. V was cut by 5 bases and J by 9 bases, with 14 bases left in between. This CDR3 is built from 13 residues. Germline values: CDR1 MDHEN, CDR2 SYDVKM. In nucleotides, the CDR3 is TGTGCCAGCAGTCAACACGGACGCAGGCCCCAGCATTTT. As protein: CASSQHGRRPQHF.

The chain combines TRBV9 with TRBJ2-7; D not certain. Between the trimmed V and J ends, which lost 3 bases and 2 bases, there was a span of 12 bases. The CDR3 consists of 14 residues. Germline V CDR1 and CDR2: SGDLS, YYNGEE. CDR3 coding DNA: TGTGCCAGCAGCGCCAACAGTGGGCCCTACGAGCAGTACTTC. It translates to CASSANSGPYEQYF.

The J gene is TRBJ1-1, the V gene TRBV28; possibly TRBD1 for D (5 bases). The CDR3 runs 11 residues. Germline V gene lookup returns CDR1 MDHEN and CDR2 SYDVKM. V was trimmed by 10 bases and J by 4 bases, leaving 10 bases between them. CDR3 in amino acids: CAIRTGTEAFF. The CDR3 nucleotides are TGTGCCATCAGAACAGGCACTGAAGCTTTCTTT.

Ten or more counts support this clonotype. The rearrangement links TRBV5-1 to TRBJ2-1; the D gene is possibly TRBD2 (5 bases). Germline V gene sequence: CDR1 SGHRS, CDR2 YFSETQ. V was pared by 3 bases and J by 3 bases, with 10 bases between. The CDR3 is made up of 14 amino acids. CDR3 residues: CASSSPRDYNEQFF. As DNA, the CDR3 is TGCGCCAGCAGCTCGCCTCGGGACTACAATGAGCAGTTCTTC.

This clonotype was recorded at least ten times. This chain uses TRBV7-9 with TRBJ2-7; 13 bases map to TRBD2. CDR1 is SEHNR, CDR2 FQNEAQ, per germline (reference sequence). V shed 6 bases, J shed 6 bases, and the junction held 5 bases outside the gene matches. The CDR3 totals 14 residues. This CDR3 is CASRGLAGAGEQYF. In DNA form, the CDR3 reads TGTGCCAGCAGAGGACTAGCGGGAGCAGGCGAGCAGTACTTC.

This clonotype showed up many times. The chain recombines TRBV7-2 with TRBJ2-1, with 9 positions matching TRBD2. After removal of 1 base from V and 7 bases from J, the junction contained 8 bases not matched to a gene. The CDR3 totals 16 residues. Germline-derived CDR1 and CDR2 are SGHTA and FQGNSA. CDR3 residues: CASSLVGLAFRNEQFF. The DNA for the CDR3 is TGTGCCAGCAGCTTAGTGGGACTAGCATTTCGAAATGAGCAGTTCTTC.

V and J are TRBV28 and TRBJ2-2; TRBD1 matches 10 bases. V gave up 5 bases and J gave up 13 bases; unmatched junction bases: 4. The germline V gene has CDR1 MDHEN and CDR2 SYDVKM. The CDR3 is made up of 12 amino acids. Written as DNA, the CDR3 is TGTGCCAGCAGTCTCCGGGACAGGGGGCTGTTTTTT. It encodes CASSLRDRGLFF.

This clonotype was found a few times. The DNA for the CDR3 is TGCGCCAGCAGCCCGGCCTCGGGAGTTACGCAGTATTTT. Its translation: CASSPASGVTQYF. The chain carries TRBV5-1 and TRBJ2-3; D perhaps matches TRBD2 (6 bases). V was trimmed by 4 bases and J by 8 bases, leaving 14 bases between them. Per the germline V gene, CDR1 is SGHRS and CDR2 is YFSETQ. The CDR3 contains 13 residues.

This clonotype was found many times. The V gene is TRBV7-2, the J gene TRBJ2-7; 7 bases map to TRBD1. The germline gives CDR1 SGHTA, CDR2 FQGNSA. The V and J ends lost 4 bases and 2 bases, in that order; junction bases with no gene match: 5. The CDR3 runs 14 residues. CDR3 DNA sequence: TGTGCCAGCAGCTCCGCGACAGGGACCTACGAGCAGTACTTC. Amino acids: CASSSATGTYEQYF.

This clonotype was recorded a few times. This chain uses TRBV14 with TRBJ2-1; 8 bases line up with TRBD2. Looked up from germline, CDR1 is SGHDN and CDR2 is FVKESK. The ends lost 4 bases at V and 8 bases at J; junction bases unmatched: 13. This CDR3 is built from 16 residues. The CDR3 region is CASSPQWAGGLDEQFF. Written as DNA, the CDR3 is TGTGCCAGCAGCCCCCAATGGGCGGGAGGTCTCGATGAGCAGTTCTTC.

This clonotype was seen only a few times. This chain connects TRBV6-1 to TRBJ1-5; weak D call: TRBD1 (5 bases). CDR3 size: 16 residues. Trimming took 3 bases from V and 1 from J, leaving 13 bases between them. Germline V gene sequence: CDR1 MNHNS, CDR2 SASEGT. The CDR3 DNA reads TGTGCCAGCAGTGATAACAGGTTCAGAAGCAATCAGCCCCAGCATTTT. Amino acid sequence: CASSDNRFRSNQPQHF.

The gene calls are TRBV5-1 and TRBJ2-1; D may be TRBD1 or TRBD2 (5 bases each). The CDR3 length is 15 residues. V was shortened by 3 bases and J by 3 bases, with 13 bases between the two germline ends. CDR1 is SGHRS, CDR2 YFSETQ, per germline. For the CDR3, the DNA is TGCGCCAGCAGCTCCCGGGACGGTCACTACAATGAGCAGTTCTTC. Translation gives CASSSRDGHYNEQFF.

This chain links TRBV20-1 with TRBJ2-3; D is uncertain. Germline CDR1 DFQATT, CDR2 SNEGSKA (reference sequence). V was trimmed by 0 bases and J by 0 bases, leaving 10 bases between them. CDR3 length: 15 residues. CDR3 sequence reads: CSAREPFASTDTQYF. CDR3 nucleotides: TGCAGTGCTAGAGAACCCTTCGCTAGCACAGATACGCAGTATTTT.

The sample holds a few counts of this clonotype. A read error may account for a junction end that differs from germline. This chain joins TRBV7-7 and TRBJ2-2; the D gene is possibly TRBD2 (6 bases). This CDR3 spans 15 amino acids. Germline V gene data show CDR1 as SSHAT and CDR2 as FNYEAQ (reference sequence). The DNA for the CDR3 is TGTGCTAGCAGCTTAGCGGCCACGAACACCGGGGAGCTGTTTTTT. Its translation: CASSLAATNTGELFF. Full variable domain (remainder filled in from reference TRBV7-7 and TRBJ2-2): GAGVSQSPRYKVTKRGQDVTLRCDPISSHATLYWYQQALGQGPEFLTYFNYEAQPDKSGLPSDRFSAERPEGSISTLTIQRTEQRDSAMYRCASSLAATNTGELFFGEGSRLTVL.

Worth noting for this clonotype: An end of the junction does not agree with germline; a read error may underlie this. The gene calls are TRBV5-1 and TRBJ2-7; 7 bases align to TRBD2. CDR1 SGHRS and CDR2 YFSETQ come from the germline V gene. The CDR3 consists of 15 residues. CDR3 DNA sequence: TGCGCCAGCAGCCCTCTGACGGGAGGCGCCTACGAGCAGTGCTTC. This gives the protein CASSPLTGGAYEQCF.

The chain carries TRBV9 and TRBJ2-1, with D possibly being TRBD2 (5 bases). CDR3 length equals 16 residues. Trimming cost V 1 base and J 0 bases, with 11 bases left between them. Germline assignment: CDR1 SGDLS and CDR2 YYNGEE. CDR3 nucleotides: TGTGCCAGCAGCGTATCGGGGTACAGCTCCTACAATGAGCAGTTCTTC. Translating it yields CASSVSGYSSYNEQFF.

The CDR3 DNA follows: TGTGCCAGCAGTTCACCCGGAGCACGGGGCTACACCTTC. Translated: CASSSPGARGYTF. The chain has TRBV12-3 or TRBV12-4 and TRBJ1-2; D is ambiguous. The length of the CDR3 is 13 residues. V lost 4 bases and J 8 bases, leaving 14 bases between the germline ends.

This clonotype has more than one count but fewer than ten. The rearrangement joins TRBV30 to TRBJ2-4, with 13 bases fitting TRBD2. V lost 0 bases to trimming and J lost 2 bases; unmatched junction nucleotides: 7. This CDR3 region has 18 residues. Germline CDR1 is GTSNPN and CDR2 is SVGIG (reference sequence). CDR3 protein: CAWSVQRTSGSSKNIQYF. CDR3 coding DNA: TGTGCCTGGAGTGTACAGCGGACTAGCGGGAGTTCCAAAAACATTCAGTACTTC. The complete variable domain, with remaining parts taken from reference TRBV30 and TRBJ2-4, reads SQTIHQWPATLVQPVGSPLSLECTVEGTSNPNLYWYRQAAGRGLQLLFYSVGIGQISSEVPQNLSASRPQDRQFILSSKKLLLSDSGFYLCAWSVQRTSGSSKNIQYFGAGTRLSVL.

The chain links TRBV28 to TRBJ2-5; 8 bases are a match to TRBD2. The V gene end was trimmed by 5 bases and the J gene end by 1 base; junction bases not matched to a gene: 9. Germline assignment: CDR1 MDHEN and CDR2 SYDVKM. CDR3 length: 16 amino acids. The CDR3 reads CASSPRAGEAQETQYF. CDR3 DNA: TGTGCCAGCAGTCCGAGAGCGGGAGAGGCCCAAGAGACCCAGTACTTC.

This clonotype has only one observation. The V and J genes are TRBV29-1 and TRBJ2-7; 7 bases map to TRBD2. The CDR3 is 14 amino acids. J lost 4 bases, V lost 6 bases, and 12 bases had no gene match. Germline-derived CDR1 and CDR2 are SQVTM and ANQGSEA. CDR3 nucleotides: TGCAGCGTCCCTAGCGGAGGGCCCGCTTACGAGCAGTACTTC. Amino acids: CSVPSGGPAYEQYF.

This clonotype was seen a handful of times. The CDR3 sequence is CAKPTSGNYEQYF. CDR3 nucleotides: TGCGCCAAGCCGACTAGCGGGAACTACGAGCAGTACTTC. The J gene is TRBJ2-7, the V gene TRBV5-1, with 11 bases matching TRBD2. The junction had 5 bases not matched to a gene; V was cut back by 9 bases and J by 3 bases. The CDR3 has 13 amino acids. Germline V CDR1 and CDR2: SGHRS, YFSETQ.

The chain carries TRBV4-1 and TRBJ2-7, with a tentative D call TRBD1 (6 bases). CDR1 is MGHRA and CDR2 is YSYEKL in the germline V gene. The ends were cut back, 4 bases at V and 2 bases at J, with 12 bases in the middle. The CDR3 spans 14 residues. CDR3 amino acids: CASSPTGTTYEQYF. The CDR3 bases are TGCGCCAGCAGCCCGACCGGGACAACCTACGAGCAGTACTTC.

The rearrangement links TRBV27 to TRBJ2-4, with D possibly matching TRBD1 (5 bases). V was cut by 8 bases and J by 4 bases, with 15 bases left in between. This CDR3 region has 14 residues. Germline lookup yields CDR1 MNHEY and CDR2 SMNVEV (reference sequence). The CDR3 is CASSSGRTKNIQYF. The DNA of the CDR3 is TGTGCCAGCTCATCCGGGCGGACAAAAAACATTCAGTACTTC.